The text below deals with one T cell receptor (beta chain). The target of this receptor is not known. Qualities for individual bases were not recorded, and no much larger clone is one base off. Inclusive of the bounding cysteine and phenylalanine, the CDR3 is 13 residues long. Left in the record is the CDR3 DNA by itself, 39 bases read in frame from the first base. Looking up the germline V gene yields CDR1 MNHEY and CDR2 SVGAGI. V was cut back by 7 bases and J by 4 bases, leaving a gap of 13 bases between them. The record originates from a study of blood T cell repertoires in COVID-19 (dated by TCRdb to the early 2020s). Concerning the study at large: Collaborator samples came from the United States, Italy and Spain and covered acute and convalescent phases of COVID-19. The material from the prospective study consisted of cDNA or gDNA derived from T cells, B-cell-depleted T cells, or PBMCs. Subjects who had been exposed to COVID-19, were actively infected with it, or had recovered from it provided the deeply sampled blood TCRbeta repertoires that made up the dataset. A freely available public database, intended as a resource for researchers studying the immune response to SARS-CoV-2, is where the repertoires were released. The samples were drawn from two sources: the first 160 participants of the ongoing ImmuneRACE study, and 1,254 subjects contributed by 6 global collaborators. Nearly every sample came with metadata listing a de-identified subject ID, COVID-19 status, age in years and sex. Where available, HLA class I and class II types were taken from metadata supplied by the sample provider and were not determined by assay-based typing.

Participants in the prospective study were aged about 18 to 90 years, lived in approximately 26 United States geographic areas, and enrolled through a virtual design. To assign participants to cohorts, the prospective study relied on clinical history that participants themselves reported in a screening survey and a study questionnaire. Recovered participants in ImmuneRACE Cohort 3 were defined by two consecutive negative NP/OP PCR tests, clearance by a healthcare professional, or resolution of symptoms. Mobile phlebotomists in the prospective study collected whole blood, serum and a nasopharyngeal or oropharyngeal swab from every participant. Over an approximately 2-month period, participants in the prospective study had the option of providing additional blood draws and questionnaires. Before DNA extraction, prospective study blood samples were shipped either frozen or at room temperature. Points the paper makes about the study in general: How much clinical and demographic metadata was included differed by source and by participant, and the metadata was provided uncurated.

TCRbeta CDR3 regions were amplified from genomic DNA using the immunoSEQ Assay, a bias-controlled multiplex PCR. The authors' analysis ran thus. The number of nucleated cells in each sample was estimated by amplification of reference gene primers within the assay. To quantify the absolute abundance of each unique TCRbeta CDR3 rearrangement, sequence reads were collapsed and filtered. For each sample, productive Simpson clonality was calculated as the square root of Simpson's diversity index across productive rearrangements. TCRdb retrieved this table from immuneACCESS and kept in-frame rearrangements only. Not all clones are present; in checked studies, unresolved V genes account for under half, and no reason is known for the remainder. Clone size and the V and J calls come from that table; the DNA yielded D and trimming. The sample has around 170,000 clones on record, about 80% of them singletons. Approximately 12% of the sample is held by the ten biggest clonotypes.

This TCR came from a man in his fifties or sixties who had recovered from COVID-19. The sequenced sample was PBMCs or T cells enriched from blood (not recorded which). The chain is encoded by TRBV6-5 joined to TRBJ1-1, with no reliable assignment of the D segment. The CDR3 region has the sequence CASIPLGGTEAFF. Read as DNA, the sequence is TGTGCCAGCATCCCACTTGGAGGCACTGAAGCTTTCTTT.